This T cell receptor (beta chain) was documented in a study of OX40 agonist ivuxolimab in advanced cancers. Study in general: The study reported partial responses in three patients: one hepatocellular carcinoma, two cutaneous melanoma.

Clones were sequenced by immunoSEQ multiplex PCR, and TCRdb holds only the in-frame ones, with some missing. The table lists 55,000 to 65,000 clones, over 80% of them singletons, with around 25% in the top ten. Germline V gives CDR1 SGHTA, CDR2 FQGTGA. There are 12 residues in the CDR3. The V end lost 1 base, the J end lost 5 bases, and 2 bases lay between the germline ends. The J gene is TRBJ2-2, the V gene TRBV7-3; no clear D. Here the sequenced sample was CD4+ or CD8+ T cells sorted from blood, taken in a trial of the OX40 agonist ivuxolimab. The origin of this receptor is an adult with an advanced solid tumor such as melanoma, head and neck, liver or kidney cancer. The DNA for the CDR3 is TGTGCCAGCAGCTTAAGAACCGGGGAGCTGTTTTTT. It translates to CASSLRTGELFF.